Below are 24 T cell receptor beta chains sequenced from a single sample in a study of human T cells and chemical hapten exposure. Time point defined: patch test 3, about 24 weeks after DPC sensitization. Specified treatment: therapeutic diphenylcyclopropenone sensitization with weekly scalp DPC. Each CDR3 protein is one row after TCRdb ran MiXCR on the RACE reads. The sample shows 210,000 or so distinct CDR3 sequences, under 30% of them seen only once. This specimen was whole blood, taken in connection with sensitization to the hapten diphenylcyclopropenone (DPC). Receptors were obtained from a middle-aged woman with alopecia areata. Some clones in this sample may be carry-over from other donors' samples.

This clonotype was observed a few times. The chain uses TRBV2 and TRBJ2-7, with 7 bases identical to TRBD1. V gave up 3 bases and J gave up 2 bases; unmatched junction bases: 22. CDR3 length equals 20 residues. Germline CDR1 and CDR2: SNHLY and FYNNEI. CDR3 protein: CASSEDGNRGLTDLTYEQYF. The CDR3 coding sequence is TGTGCCAGCAGTGAGGACGGGAACAGGGGTCTCACCGACCTAACCTACGAGCAGTACTTC.

This clonotype was detected only a few times. Here the CDR3 reads CATSDADQPQHF. The DNA of the CDR3 is TGTGCCACCAGTGATGCGGATCAGCCCCAGCATTTT. The V and J genes are TRBV24-1 and TRBJ1-5; D uncertain. The CDR3 contains 12 residues. V was cut by 3 bases and J by 5 bases, with 4 bases left in between. Germline V lookup: CDR1 KGHDR, CDR2 SFDVKD.

This clonotype appeared a single time. This chain links TRBV28 with TRBJ2-7; D possibly corresponds to TRBD1 (5 bases). Trimming stripped 5 bases from V and 6 bases from J, with 17 bases between. The CDR3 runs to 14 residues. In germline, CDR1 is MDHEN, CDR2 SYDVKM. CDR3 DNA sequence: TGTGCCAGCAGTCAACTTCAGGGTTCTCGCGAGCAGTACTTC. Protein sequence: CASSQLQGSREQYF.

This clonotype occurred a few times. CDR3 region: CASSLVRGEEQFF. The CDR3 DNA is TGTGCCAGCAGCTTGGTCCGGGGAGAAGAGCAGTTCTTC. The rearrangement joins TRBV5-5 to TRBJ2-1, with D perhaps matching TRBD2 (5 bases). This CDR3 is built from 13 residues. The germline V and J ends were trimmed by 0 bases and 10 bases, with 11 bases remaining between them. Germline V CDR1 and CDR2: SGHKS, YYEKEE (reference sequence).

In its sample, this clonotype was seen a few times. This chain uses TRBV6-5 with TRBJ1-1, with D perhaps matching TRBD1 (6 bases). V lost 2 bases and J 4 bases, leaving 11 bases between the germline ends. CDR1 MNHEY and CDR2 SVGAGI come from the germline V gene. The CDR3 runs 14 residues. In nucleotides, the CDR3 is TGTGCCAGCAGTTACCAGACAGGTAGCACTGAAGCTTTCTTT. Protein sequence: CASSYQTGSTEAFF.

The J gene is TRBJ2-3, the V gene TRBV4-1, with TRBD2 identical over 8 bases. CDR1 and CDR2 from the germline V gene are MGHRA and YSYEKL. Trimming removed 0 bases from V and 1 base from J; junction bases left unmatched: 12. CDR3 length: 19 amino acids. CDR3 sequence: CASSQEVNGGAGGTDTQYF. The CDR3 nucleotides read TGCGCCAGCAGCCAAGAGGTGAACGGGGGAGCGGGGGGCACAGATACGCAGTATTTT.

This clonotype was picked up a small number of times. This chain connects TRBV7-2 to TRBJ1-6, with 10 bases lining up with TRBD1. Germline-derived CDR1 and CDR2 are SGHTA and FQGNSA. After removal of 10 bases from V and 5 bases from J, the junction contained 8 bases not matched to a gene. The CDR3 is 15 amino acids. The CDR3 is CATRGQGINNSPLHF. CDR3 sequence (DNA): TGTGCCACCAGGGGACAGGGGATTAATAATTCACCCCTCCACTTT.

This clonotype has more than one count but fewer than ten. The rearrangement links TRBV5-1 to TRBJ1-2, with D uncertain. The germline gives CDR1 SGHRS, CDR2 YFSETQ. This CDR3 has 18 amino acids. With 0 bases removed from V and 0 bases from J, the gap between germline ends came to 18 bases. CDR3 coding DNA: TGCGCCAGCAGCTTGGTACATCAGAGTGGCAGGACTAACTATGGCTACACCTTC. Translating it yields CASSLVHQSGRTNYGYTF.

J is TRBJ2-2 and V is TRBV5-4; perhaps TRBD2 as D (6 bases). The CDR3 totals 15 residues. V was clipped by 1 base and J by 7 bases, with 14 bases between them. The germline gives CDR1 SGHNT, CDR2 YYREEE (reference sequence). CDR3 protein: CASSLFRERVGELFF. The CDR3 DNA sequence: TGTGCCAGCAGCTTGTTTCGGGAGCGGGTCGGGGAGCTGTTTTTT.

The chain is built from TRBV27 and TRBJ2-7, with D maybe TRBD2 (8 bases). This CDR3 has 19 residues. Germline V gives CDR1 MNHEY, CDR2 SMNVEV (reference sequence). Trimming removed 6 bases from V and 7 bases from J, with 34 bases in between. The CDR3 DNA follows: TGTGCCAGCAGCACGGTCCTTCGGGGATTAGCGGGACAGCGACGGGAGCAGTACTTC. Translation: CASSTVLRGLAGQRREQYF.

This clonotype was detected a few times. The CDR3 DNA reads as TGTGCCAGCAGCTTAGGTCAGGGCCCCAGCTCCTACGAGCAGTACTTC. Its translation: CASSLGQGPSSYEQYF. This chain connects TRBV7-2 to TRBJ2-7; D perhaps matches TRBD1 (5 bases). Germline lookup yields CDR1 SGHTA and CDR2 FQGNSA. V dropped 1 base and J dropped 0 bases, with 13 bases sitting between them. The CDR3 has 16 residues.

The chain combines TRBV7-9 with TRBJ1-4, with 8 bases matching TRBD1. This CDR3 is built from 16 residues. Germline V lookup: CDR1 SEHNR, CDR2 FQNEAQ (reference sequence). Trimming cost V 4 bases and J 0 bases; bases outside gene matches: 4. CDR3 DNA: TGTGCCAGCAGCTCGGGACAGGTCTCAACTAATGAAAAACTGTTTTTT. It encodes CASSSGQVSTNEKLFF.

The chain couples TRBV6-2 or TRBV6-3 to TRBJ2-7; possibly TRBD2 for D (5 bases). Per the germline V gene, CDR1 is MNHEY and CDR2 is SVGEGT. The ends were cut back, 2 bases at V and 4 bases at J, with 15 bases in the middle. The CDR3 extends over 15 amino acids. CDR3 coding DNA: TGTGCCAGCAGTTACGAAGCCGGGATCTTGTACGAGCAGTACTTC. Protein sequence: CASSYEAGILYEQYF.

This clonotype was picked up a small number of times. The chain recombines TRBV2 with TRBJ1-4; 9 bases match TRBD1. J lost 10 bases, V lost 6 bases, and 3 bases had no gene match. The CDR3 length is 12 residues. Per germline, CDR1 SNHLY and CDR2 FYNNEI. The CDR3 loop is CASRDRGVKLFF. DNA of the CDR3: TGTGCCAGCAGGGACAGGGGAGTAAAACTGTTTTTT. Together with reference TRBV2 and TRBJ1-4, the CDR3 gives the full variable domain: EPEVTQTPSHQVTQMGQEVILRCVPISNHLYFYWYRQILGQKVEFLVSFYNNEISEKSEIFDDQFSVERPDGSNFTLKIRSTKLEDSAMYFCASRDRGVKLFFGSGTQLSVL.

The chain recombines TRBV3-1 with TRBJ2-2; TRBD1 agrees at 7 bases. The CDR3 spans 16 residues. After removal of 2 bases from V and 6 bases from J, the junction contained 9 bases not matched to a gene. In germline, CDR1 is LGHDT, CDR2 YNNKEL (reference sequence). The CDR3 DNA reads TGTGCCAGCAGCCAAATCACTAGGGGGCATGCCGGGGAGCTGTTTTTT. Encoded protein: CASSQITRGHAGELFF.

This chain links TRBV28 with TRBJ2-1; unclear D gene. This CDR3 has 14 residues. Trimming removed 3 bases at V and 4 bases at J, with 10 bases between. Germline V CDR1 and CDR2: MDHEN, SYDVKM. CDR3 protein: CASSFWQEYNEQFF. The CDR3 coding sequence is TGTGCCAGCAGTTTCTGGCAGGAGTACAATGAGCAGTTCTTC.

This clonotype was seen a few times. The rearrangement links TRBV29-1 to TRBJ2-5; perhaps TRBD2 as D (6 bases). The CDR3 contains 12 residues. V lost 3 bases and J lost 5, with 10 bases in between. The V gene's germline CDR1 is SQVTM and CDR2 ANQGSEA. CDR3 loop: CSVEEGRETQYF. CDR3 DNA sequence: TGCAGCGTTGAGGAGGGGAGGGAGACCCAGTACTTC.

This clonotype was observed a few times. V is TRBV4-3 and J is TRBJ2-1; perhaps TRBD2 as D (6 bases). This CDR3 has 16 residues. Trimming removed 1 base at V and 4 bases at J, with 14 bases between. Germline V lookup: CDR1 LGHNA, CDR2 YSLEER. The DNA for the CDR3 is TGCGCCAGCAGCCAAGCAGCCGGGACTTCATACAATGAGCAGTTCTTC. Encoded protein: CASSQAAGTSYNEQFF.

The chain recombines TRBV9 with TRBJ2-1, with 8 bases lining up with TRBD2. The V gene's germline CDR1 is SGDLS and CDR2 YYNGEE. V was pared by 4 bases and J by 5 bases, with 8 bases of the junction left unmatched. The CDR3 sequence is 15 residues long. The CDR3 sequence: CASSPGAGDDNEQFF. Here the CDR3 DNA reads TGTGCCAGCAGCCCCGGAGCGGGAGACGACAATGAGCAGTTCTTC.

This clonotype was found a few times. This chain connects TRBV29-1 to TRBJ2-3; D not certain. The length of the CDR3 is 12 residues. The germline V gene encodes CDR1 SQVTM and CDR2 ANQGSEA. V was cut by 6 bases and J by 6 bases, with 13 bases left in between. The CDR3 DNA reads as TGCAGCGTGAACTACGACGGGGATACGCAGTATTTT. Protein sequence: CSVNYDGDTQYF.

There are a few counts of this clonotype. At one end the junction does not follow the germline gene, possibly because of a read error. V is TRBV12-3 or TRBV12-4 and J is TRBJ2-2; D call uncertain. The CDR3 is 12 amino acids. The DNA for the CDR3 is TGCGCCAGCAGCTCCTCTACCGGGGAGCTGTTTTTT. This gives the protein CASSSSTGELFF.

The chain has TRBV6-1 and TRBJ1-1; 7 bases are a match to TRBD1. V lost 6 bases, J lost 2 bases, and 9 bases stayed unmatched. There are 15 residues in the CDR3. Germline CDR1 MNHNS, CDR2 SASEGT. The CDR3 spells CASSPDRVGNTEAFF. The CDR3 nucleotides read TGTGCCAGCAGCCCCGACAGGGTTGGTAACACTGAAGCTTTCTTT.

The chain employs TRBV11-2 and TRBJ2-1; D gene ambiguous. V was shortened by 1 base and J by 5 bases, with 9 bases between the two germline ends. CDR3 length: 14 amino acids. Germline CDR1 SGHAT, CDR2 FQNNGV. The CDR3 region is CASSLGWPNNEQFF. For the CDR3, the DNA is TGTGCCAGCAGCTTAGGATGGCCTAACAATGAGCAGTTCTTC.

This clonotype showed up just a few times. The DNA of the CDR3 is TGTGCCAGCAGTCTGGGGGTAAAAGAGACCCAGTACTTC. Protein sequence: CASSLGVKETQYF. V and J are TRBV9 and TRBJ2-5, with D perhaps matching TRBD1 or TRBD2 (5 bases each). Trimming removed 5 bases at V and 3 bases at J, with 11 bases between. The CDR3 totals 13 residues. Germline V CDR1 and CDR2: SGDLS, YYNGEE.